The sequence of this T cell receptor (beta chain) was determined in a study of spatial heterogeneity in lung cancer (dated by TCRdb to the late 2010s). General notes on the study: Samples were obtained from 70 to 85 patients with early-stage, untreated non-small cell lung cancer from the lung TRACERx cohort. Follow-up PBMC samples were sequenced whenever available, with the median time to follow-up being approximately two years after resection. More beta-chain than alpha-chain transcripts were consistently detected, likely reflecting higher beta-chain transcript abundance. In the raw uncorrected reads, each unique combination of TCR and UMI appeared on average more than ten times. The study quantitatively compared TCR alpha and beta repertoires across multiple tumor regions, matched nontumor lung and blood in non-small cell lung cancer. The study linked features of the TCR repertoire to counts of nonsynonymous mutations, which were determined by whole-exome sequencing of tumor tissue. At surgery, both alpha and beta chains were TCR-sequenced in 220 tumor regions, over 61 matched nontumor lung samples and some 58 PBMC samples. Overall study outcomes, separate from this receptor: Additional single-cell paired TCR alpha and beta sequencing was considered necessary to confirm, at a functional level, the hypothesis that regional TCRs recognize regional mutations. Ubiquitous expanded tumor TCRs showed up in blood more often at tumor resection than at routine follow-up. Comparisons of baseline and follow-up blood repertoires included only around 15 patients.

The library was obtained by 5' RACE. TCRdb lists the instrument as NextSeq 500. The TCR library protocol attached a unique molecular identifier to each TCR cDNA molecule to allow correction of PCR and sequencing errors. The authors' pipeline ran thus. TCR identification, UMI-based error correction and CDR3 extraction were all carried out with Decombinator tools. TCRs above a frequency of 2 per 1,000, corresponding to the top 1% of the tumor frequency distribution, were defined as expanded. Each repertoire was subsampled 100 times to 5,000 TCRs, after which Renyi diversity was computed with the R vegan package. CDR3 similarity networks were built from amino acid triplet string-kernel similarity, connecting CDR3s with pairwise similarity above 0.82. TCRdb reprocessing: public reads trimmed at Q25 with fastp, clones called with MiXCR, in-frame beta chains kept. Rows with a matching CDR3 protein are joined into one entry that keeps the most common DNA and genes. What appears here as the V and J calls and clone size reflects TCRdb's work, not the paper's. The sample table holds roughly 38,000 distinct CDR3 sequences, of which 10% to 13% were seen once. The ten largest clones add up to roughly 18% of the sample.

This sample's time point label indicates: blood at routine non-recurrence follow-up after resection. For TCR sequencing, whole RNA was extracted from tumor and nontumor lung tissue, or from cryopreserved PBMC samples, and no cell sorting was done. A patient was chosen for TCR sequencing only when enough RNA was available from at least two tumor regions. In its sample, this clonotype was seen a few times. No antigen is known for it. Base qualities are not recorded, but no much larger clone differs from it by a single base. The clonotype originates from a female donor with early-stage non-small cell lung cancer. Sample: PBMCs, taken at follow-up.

The bases read TGCAGCGTCCCGGGCATCGCGAACACTGAAGCTTTCTTT. It translates to CSVPGIANTEAFF. The chain was built from TRBV29-1 and TRBJ1-1, with the D gene too uncertain to name. CDR1 and CDR2, looked up from the germline V gene, are SQVTM and ANQGSEA. The CDR3 covers 13 residues, taking in both the cysteine and the phenylalanine. Just the 39-base CDR3 DNA is kept, in frame starting at base 1. V is clipped by 6 bases and J by 1 base, and the sequence between their germline boundaries is 12 bases long.